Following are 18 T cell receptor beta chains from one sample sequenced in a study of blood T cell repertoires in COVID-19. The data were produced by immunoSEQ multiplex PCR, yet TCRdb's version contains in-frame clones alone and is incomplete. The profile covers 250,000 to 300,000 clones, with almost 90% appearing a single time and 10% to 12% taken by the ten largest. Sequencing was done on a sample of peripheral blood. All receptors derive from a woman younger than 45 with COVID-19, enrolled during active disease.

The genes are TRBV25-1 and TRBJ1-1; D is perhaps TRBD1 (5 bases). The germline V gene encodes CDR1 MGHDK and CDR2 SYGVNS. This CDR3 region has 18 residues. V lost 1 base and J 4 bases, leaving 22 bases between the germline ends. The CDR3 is CASSELPPGSFRSTEAFF. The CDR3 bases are TGTGCCAGCAGTGAATTACCCCCAGGGTCATTTAGGAGCACTGAAGCTTTCTTT.

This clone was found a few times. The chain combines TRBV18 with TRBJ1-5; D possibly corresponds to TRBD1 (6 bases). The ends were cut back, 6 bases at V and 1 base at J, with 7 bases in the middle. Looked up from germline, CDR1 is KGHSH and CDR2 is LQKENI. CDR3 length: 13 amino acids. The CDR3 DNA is TGTGCCAGCTCCCAGGGGAGCAATCAGCCCCAGCATTTT. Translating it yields CASSQGSNQPQHF.

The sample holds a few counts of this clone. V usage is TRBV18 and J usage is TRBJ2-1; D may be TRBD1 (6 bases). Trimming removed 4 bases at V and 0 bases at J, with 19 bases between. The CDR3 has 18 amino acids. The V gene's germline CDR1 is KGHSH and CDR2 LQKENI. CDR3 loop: CASSHLPEMGHSYNEQFF. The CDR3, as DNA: TGTGCCAGCTCACATCTGCCCGAAATGGGACACTCCTACAATGAGCAGTTCTTC.

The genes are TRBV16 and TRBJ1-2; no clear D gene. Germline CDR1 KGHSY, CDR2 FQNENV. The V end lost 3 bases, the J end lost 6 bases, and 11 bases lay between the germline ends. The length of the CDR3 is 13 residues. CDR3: CASSQPLRDGYTF. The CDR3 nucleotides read TGTGCCAGCAGCCAGCCCCTGAGGGATGGCTACACCTTC.

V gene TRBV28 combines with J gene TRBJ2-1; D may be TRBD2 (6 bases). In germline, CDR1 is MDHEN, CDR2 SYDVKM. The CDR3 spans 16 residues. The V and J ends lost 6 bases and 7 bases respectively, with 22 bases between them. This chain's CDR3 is CASRGFSVWRGNEQFF. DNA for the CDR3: TGTGCCAGCAGGGGATTTTCGGTGTGGCGGGGTAATGAGCAGTTCTTC.

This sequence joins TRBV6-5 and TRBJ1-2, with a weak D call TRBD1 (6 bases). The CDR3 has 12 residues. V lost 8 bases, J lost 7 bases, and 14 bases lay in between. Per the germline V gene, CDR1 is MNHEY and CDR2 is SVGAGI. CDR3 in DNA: TGTGCCAGCGGTACAGGGATGGGTGGCTACACCTTC. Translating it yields CASGTGMGGYTF.

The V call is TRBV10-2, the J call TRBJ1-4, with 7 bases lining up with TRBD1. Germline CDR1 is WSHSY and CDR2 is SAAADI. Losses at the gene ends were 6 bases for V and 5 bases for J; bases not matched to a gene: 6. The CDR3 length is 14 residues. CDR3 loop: CASRKGQQNEKLFF. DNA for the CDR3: TGCGCCAGCAGAAAGGGACAGCAGAATGAAAAACTGTTTTTT.

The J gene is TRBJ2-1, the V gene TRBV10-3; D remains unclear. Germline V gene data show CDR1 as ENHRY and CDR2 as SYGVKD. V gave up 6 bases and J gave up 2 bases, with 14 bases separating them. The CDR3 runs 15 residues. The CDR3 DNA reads TGTGCCATCAGCCCAAAAGTACTACCCTACAATGAGCAGTTCTTC. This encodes CAISPKVLPYNEQFF.

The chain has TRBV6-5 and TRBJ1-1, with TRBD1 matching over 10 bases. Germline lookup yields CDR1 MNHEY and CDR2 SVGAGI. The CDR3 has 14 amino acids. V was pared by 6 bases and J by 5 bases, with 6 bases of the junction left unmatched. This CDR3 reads CASSPTGGTTEAFF. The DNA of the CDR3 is TGTGCCAGCAGCCCGACAGGGGGCACTACTGAAGCTTTCTTT.

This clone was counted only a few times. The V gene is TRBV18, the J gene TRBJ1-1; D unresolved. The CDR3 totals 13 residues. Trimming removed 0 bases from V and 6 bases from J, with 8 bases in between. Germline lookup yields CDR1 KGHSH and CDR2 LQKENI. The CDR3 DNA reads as TGTGCCAGCTCACCACCGATCCGGGCTGAAGCTTTCTTT. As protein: CASSPPIRAEAFF.

As DNA, the CDR3 is TGTGCCTGGAGCGAGGCGCGGACTGCCTACGAGCAGTACTTC. Its translation: CAWSEARTAYEQYF. This chain connects TRBV30 to TRBJ2-7, with D maybe TRBD2 (5 bases). The CDR3 covers 14 residues. Per the germline V gene, CDR1 is GTSNPN and CDR2 is SVGIG (reference sequence). Deletions cut 3 bases from V and 2 bases from J, with 14 bases between. Looking up the rest from reference TRBV30 and TRBJ2-7 gives the full variable domain: SQTIHQWPATLVQPVGSPLSLECTVEGTSNPNLYWYRQAAGRGLQLLFYSVGIGQISSEVPQNLSASRPQDRQFILSSKKLLLSDSGFYLCAWSEARTAYEQYFGPGTRLTVT.

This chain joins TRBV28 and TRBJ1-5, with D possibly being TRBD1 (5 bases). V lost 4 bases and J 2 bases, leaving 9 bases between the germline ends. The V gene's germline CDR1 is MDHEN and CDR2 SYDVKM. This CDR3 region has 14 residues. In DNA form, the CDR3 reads TGTGCCAGCAGTTCTGGGGGGGGCAATCAGCCCCAGCATTTT. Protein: CASSSGGGNQPQHF.

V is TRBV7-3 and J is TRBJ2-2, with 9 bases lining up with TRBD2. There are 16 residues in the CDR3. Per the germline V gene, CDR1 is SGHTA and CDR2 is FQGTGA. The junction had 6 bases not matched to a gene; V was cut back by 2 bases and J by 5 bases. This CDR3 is CASSLYSGSQTGELFF. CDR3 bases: TGTGCCAGCAGCTTATATAGCGGGAGTCAAACCGGGGAGCTGTTTTTT.

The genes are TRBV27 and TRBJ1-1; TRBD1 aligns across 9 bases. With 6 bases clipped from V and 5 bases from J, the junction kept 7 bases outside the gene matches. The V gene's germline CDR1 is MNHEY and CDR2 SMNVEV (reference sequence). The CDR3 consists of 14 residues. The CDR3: CASRHRGRGTEAFF. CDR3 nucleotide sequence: TGTGCCAGCAGACACAGGGGGCGTGGGACTGAAGCTTTCTTT.

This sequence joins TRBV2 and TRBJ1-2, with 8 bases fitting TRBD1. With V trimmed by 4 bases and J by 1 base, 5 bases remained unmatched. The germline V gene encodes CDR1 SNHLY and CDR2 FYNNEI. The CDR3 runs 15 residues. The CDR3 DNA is TGTGCCAGCAGTGCAAGGACAGGGTATAACTATGGCTACACCTTC. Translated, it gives CASSARTGYNYGYTF. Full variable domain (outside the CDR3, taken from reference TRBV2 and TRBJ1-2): EPEVTQTPSHQVTQMGQEVILRCVPISNHLYFYWYRQILGQKVEFLVSFYNNEISEKSEIFDDQFSVERPDGSNFTLKIRSTKLEDSAMYFCASSARTGYNYGYTFGSGTRLTVV.

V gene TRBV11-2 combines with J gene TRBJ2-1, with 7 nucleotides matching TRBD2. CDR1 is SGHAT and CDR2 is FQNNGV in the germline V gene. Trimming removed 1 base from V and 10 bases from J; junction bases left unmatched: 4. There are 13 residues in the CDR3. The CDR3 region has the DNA TGTGCCAGCAGCTTAGGTCTAGCGGCGGAGCAGTTCTTC. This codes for CASSLGLAAEQFF.

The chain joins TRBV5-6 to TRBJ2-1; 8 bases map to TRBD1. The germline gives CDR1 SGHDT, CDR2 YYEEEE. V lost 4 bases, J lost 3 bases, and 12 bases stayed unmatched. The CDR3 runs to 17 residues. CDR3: CASSLRDRLRGYNEQFF. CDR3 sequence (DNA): TGTGCCAGCAGCCTCCGGGACAGGCTTAGGGGCTACAATGAGCAGTTCTTC.

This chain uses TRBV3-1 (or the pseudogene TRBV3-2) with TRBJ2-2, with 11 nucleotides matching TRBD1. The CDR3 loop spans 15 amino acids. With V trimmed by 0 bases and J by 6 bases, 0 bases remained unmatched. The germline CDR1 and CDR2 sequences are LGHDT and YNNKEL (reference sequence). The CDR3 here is CASSQEGQGAGELFF. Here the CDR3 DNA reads TGTGCCAGCAGCCAAGAGGGACAGGGGGCCGGGGAGCTGTTTTTT.